The TCR beta chain under discussion was sequenced for a study of blood T cell repertoires in COVID-19. Study-wide context: COVID-19 samples, acute and convalescent, were from the United States, Italy and Spain.

Deletions cut 8 bases from V and 4 bases from J, with 14 bases between. The CDR3 contains 13 residues. This table comes from immunoSEQ multiplex PCR, and its TCRdb copy is limited to in-frame clones, with some not included. The sample lists under 150,000 clones, 90% occurring once. This chain uses TRBV12-3 or TRBV12-4 with TRBJ1-1; TRBD1 might be the D (6 bases). The sample consisted of peripheral blood. This TCR came from a man aged 60 to 75 with COVID-19, enrolled during active disease. DNA for the CDR3: TGTGCCAGCCTGCTTGAAGGGGGCACTGAAGCTTTCTTT. Translation gives CASLLEGGTEAFF.